Presented here are 28 T cell receptor beta chains from one specimen sequenced in a study of cytomegalovirus exposure and HLA in healthy donors. TCRdb's table, derived via immunoSEQ multiplex PCR, lists solely in-frame clones and lacks some. The data hold about 56,000 clones, with 90% to 95% observed a single time. The sequencing input was PBMCs. The receptors were sampled from a man younger than 35 in good health and CMV-seronegative.

The chain is built from TRBV11-3 and TRBJ2-1, with 9 bases aligning to TRBD1. This CDR3 region has 15 residues. The V segment lost 1 base and the J segment 3 bases; nucleotides outside the gene matches: 1. The germline V gene encodes CDR1 SGHNT and CDR2 YENEEA. CDR3 amino acids: CASSLAGQGYNEQFF. The CDR3 coding sequence is TGTGCCAGCAGCTTAGCGGGACAGGGCTACAATGAGCAGTTCTTC.

This chain joins TRBV7-2 and TRBJ2-5; 7 nucleotides agree with TRBD1. Germline V gene lookup returns CDR1 SGHTA and CDR2 FQGNSA. V was pared by 11 bases and J by 5 bases, with 11 bases of the junction left unmatched. This CDR3 has 13 residues. CDR3 sequence: CAEQTGQGETQYF. CDR3 DNA sequence: TGTGCCGAGCAGACAGGGCAGGGCGAGACCCAGTACTTC.

The genes are TRBV11-2 and TRBJ2-5; D is unclear. Germline values: CDR1 SGHAT, CDR2 FQNNGV. This CDR3 has 11 amino acids. Trimming shortened V by 5 bases and J by 5 bases, and 6 bases separated the two germline ends. The CDR3 loop reads CASSPNETQYF. For the CDR3, the DNA is TGTGCCAGCAGCCCCAATGAGACCCAGTACTTC.

DNA of the CDR3: TGCGCCAGCAGAGACAGCCCTAATGGCTACACCTTC. Encoded protein: CASRDSPNGYTF. The chain joins TRBV10-2 to TRBJ1-2; D possibly corresponds to TRBD1 (5 bases). Trimming cost V 6 bases and J 6 bases, with 11 bases left between them. Germline assignment: CDR1 WSHSY and CDR2 SAAADI. The CDR3 runs 12 residues.

The chain carries TRBV4-1 and TRBJ2-2; a weak D match, TRBD2 (6 bases). The CDR3 length is 16 residues. Trimming pared 0 bases from V and 3 bases from J, leaving 11 bases between. Germline-derived CDR1 and CDR2 are MGHRA and YSYEKL. CDR3: CASSQDFAGYTGELFF. DNA for the CDR3: TGCGCCAGCAGCCAAGATTTCGCGGGGTACACCGGGGAGCTGTTTTTT.

The sample holds a few counts of this clone. In DNA form, the CDR3 reads TGTGCCAGTAGTGGGAGTGGGAGCTACGAGCAGTACTTC. It is translated as CASSGSGSYEQYF. The V call is TRBV19, the J call TRBJ2-7; tentatively, D is TRBD2 (5 bases). Germline-derived CDR1 and CDR2 are LNHDA and SQIVND (reference sequence). The CDR3 is 13 residues long. Trimming stripped 5 bases from V and 3 bases from J, with 11 bases between.

The gene calls are TRBV5-6 and TRBJ1-1; possible D gene TRBD1, 5 bases. CDR3 length: 13 amino acids. The V and J ends lost 4 bases and 3 bases respectively, with 10 bases between them. Germline V gene data show CDR1 as SGHDT and CDR2 as YYEEEE. The CDR3 DNA reads TGTGCCAGCAGCGGCGGGGGGTACACTGAAGCTTTCTTT. Translating it yields CASSGGGYTEAFF. Variable domain in full (rest from reference TRBV5-6 and TRBJ1-1): DAGVTQSPTHLIKTRGQQVTLRCSPKSGHDTVSWYQQALGQGPQFIFQYYEEEERQRGNFPDRFSGHQFPNYSSELNVNALLLGDSALYLCASSGGGYTEAFFGQGTRLTVV.

The chain uses TRBV18 and TRBJ2-5; D is possibly TRBD1 (5 bases). This CDR3 is 17 amino acids long. Germline V gives CDR1 KGHSH, CDR2 LQKENI. V lost 0 bases to trimming and J lost 4 bases, with 18 bases between them. CDR3: CASSPPVGEDIRETQYF. The CDR3 DNA reads TGTGCCAGCTCACCACCGGTCGGAGAGGACATTAGAGAGACCCAGTACTTC.

This sequence joins TRBV11-3 and TRBJ2-1; 9 nucleotides match TRBD1. V lost 4 bases and J lost 2; bases outside the gene matches: 9. CDR1 is SGHNT, CDR2 YENEEA, per germline. This CDR3 is 17 amino acids long. CDR3 sequence: CASSSPETGGTYNEQFF. The CDR3 DNA reads as TGTGCCAGCAGCTCGCCGGAGACAGGGGGTACCTACAATGAGCAGTTCTTC. Based on the CDR3 plus reference TRBV11-3 and TRBJ2-1, the full variable domain is EAGVVQSPRYKIIEKKQPVAFWCNPISGHNTLYWYLQNLGQGPELLIRYENEEAVDDSQLPKDRFSAERLKGVDSTLKIQPAELGDSAVYLCASSSPETGGTYNEQFFGPGTRLTVL.

The chain recombines TRBV5-3 with TRBJ2-1; maybe TRBD2 (6 bases). TRBV5-3 is an ORF; its function is uncertain. CDR3 length equals 17 residues. V lost 1 base, J lost 1 base, and 15 bases lay in between. Here the CDR3 DNA reads TGTGCCAGAAGCTTGAGGAGGGCCCCTAGTTCCTACAATGAGCAGTTCTTC. As protein: CARSLRRAPSSYNEQFF.

The chain links TRBV11-2 to TRBJ2-5; 7 bases are a match to TRBD1. The CDR3 spans 13 residues. Germline values: CDR1 SGHAT, CDR2 FQNNGV. V trimming: 7 bases; J trimming: 5 bases; junction bases outside the gene matches: 7. The DNA for the CDR3 is TGTGCCAGCAACACAGGGGCTCTTGAGACCCAGTACTTC. Encoded protein: CASNTGALETQYF.

With respect to this clone: One junction end does not reproduce the germline sequence, and a read error may be involved. This sequence joins TRBV10-2 and TRBJ2-2; D ambiguous. The CDR3 runs to 14 residues. Germline loops: CDR1 WSHSY, CDR2 SAAADI. The CDR3 region is CASSVRRNAGELFF. The DNA for the CDR3 is TGCGCCAGCAGTGTACGCAGGAACGCCGGGGAGCTGTTTTTT.

The chain is built from TRBV11-2 and TRBJ2-1; D remains ambiguous. The CDR3 loop spans 11 amino acids. Germline V gene sequence: CDR1 SGHAT, CDR2 FQNNGV. V lost 3 bases to trimming and J lost 15 bases, with 12 bases between them. Here the CDR3 DNA reads TGTGCCAGCAGCTTCGACTCACTGCGGTTCTTC. Translation gives CASSFDSLRFF.

The chain joins TRBV7-2 to TRBJ1-5; D call uncertain. The V gene lost 2 bases and the J gene lost 0 bases, with 8 bases spanning the gap. Per the germline V gene, CDR1 is SGHTA and CDR2 is FQGNSA. The CDR3 is 15 amino acids. The CDR3 loop reads CASSLSAVSNQPQHF. CDR3 coding DNA: TGTGCCAGCAGCTTATCCGCGGTTAGCAATCAGCCCCAGCATTTT.

In this sample, this clone turned up once. The chain couples TRBV18 to TRBJ1-2; a possible D gene is TRBD1 (5 bases). Germline assignment: CDR1 KGHSH and CDR2 LQKENI. The CDR3 is made up of 13 amino acids. With 5 bases removed from V and 3 bases from J, the gap between germline ends came to 10 bases. CDR3 DNA sequence: TGTGCCAGCTCAGCGGGACCATACTATGGCTACACCTTC. Translation: CASSAGPYYGYTF.

The chain recombines TRBV11-2 with TRBJ2-4; no clear D gene. The CDR3 covers 12 residues. The ends were cut back, 4 bases at V and 11 bases at J, with 12 bases in the middle. The germline gives CDR1 SGHAT, CDR2 FQNNGV. The CDR3 DNA reads TGTGCCAGCAGCTCCCCCCTCCAGTTTCAGTACTTC. Its protein product is CASSSPLQFQYF.

The chain is built from TRBV7-9 and TRBJ2-5; TRBD2 agrees at 12 bases. Germline lookup yields CDR1 SEHNR and CDR2 FQNEAQ (reference sequence). J lost 1 base, V lost 4 bases, and 1 base had no gene match. The CDR3 runs to 15 residues. The CDR3 DNA follows: TGTGCCAGCAGCTCTAGCGGGAGGGCCCAAGAGACCCAGTACTTC. It yields the protein CASSSSGRAQETQYF. Complete variable domain (other parts from reference TRBV7-9 and TRBJ2-5): DTGVSQNPRHKITKRGQNVTFRCDPISEHNRLYWYRQTLGQGPEFLTYFQNEAQLEKSRLLSDRFSAERPKGSFSTLEIQRTEQGDSAMYLCASSSSGRAQETQYFGPGTRLLVL.

The chain has TRBV18 and TRBJ1-5; TRBD1 matches at 8 bases. The J segment lost 3 bases and the V segment lost 4 bases, leaving 2 bases of the junction unmatched. Germline V gene data show CDR1 as KGHSH and CDR2 as LQKENI. This CDR3 is built from 14 residues. For the CDR3, the DNA is TGTGCCAGCTCACGGGACAGGAACAATCAGCCCCAGCATTTT. Amino acids: CASSRDRNNQPQHF.

The chain has TRBV9 and TRBJ2-3; D is unresolved. From germline, CDR1 is SGDLS and CDR2 YYNGEE. This CDR3 has 12 residues. V was pared by 4 bases and J by 4 bases, with 7 bases between. The CDR3: CASSPPADTQYF. The CDR3 region has the DNA TGTGCCAGCAGCCCCCCAGCAGATACGCAGTATTTT.

CDR3 amino acids: CASSLWQNEKLFF. Written as DNA, the CDR3 is TGTGCCAGCAGTTTATGGCAGAATGAAAAACTGTTTTTT. The genes are TRBV6-5 and TRBJ1-4; no clear D gene. Trimming took 4 bases from V and 5 from J, leaving 8 bases between them. The CDR3 is 13 residues long. From germline, CDR1 is MNHEY and CDR2 SVGAGI.

This chain joins TRBV4-3 and TRBJ2-1, with 10 bases lining up with TRBD2. Germline loops: CDR1 LGHNA, CDR2 YSLEER. The CDR3 covers 16 residues. J lost 6 bases, V lost 2 bases, and 7 bases had no gene match. The DNA of the CDR3 is TGCGCCAGCAGCCAAACGACTAGCGGGTTAGGCAATGAGCAGTTCTTC. Translating it yields CASSQTTSGLGNEQFF.

The V and J genes are TRBV28 and TRBJ1-4, with no clear D. Trimming shortened V by 7 bases and J by 8 bases, and 20 bases separated the two germline ends. Germline CDR1 MDHEN, CDR2 SYDVKM. The CDR3 length is 15 residues. Here the CDR3 reads CASKAPLGRGEKLFF. CDR3 nucleotide sequence: TGTGCCAGCAAGGCCCCGCTAGGCCGCGGAGAAAAACTGTTTTTT.

The rearrangement uses TRBV20-1 and TRBJ2-7; D possibly corresponds to TRBD2 (6 bases). The CDR3 is made up of 11 amino acids. The V gene lost 5 bases and the J gene lost 10 bases, with 15 bases spanning the gap. The germline V gene encodes CDR1 DFQATT and CDR2 SNEGSKA (reference sequence). CDR3 residues: CSAPQGLSQYF. The CDR3 DNA is TGCAGTGCTCCCCAGGGACTGAGCCAGTACTTC.

This chain connects TRBV28 to TRBJ1-2, with no clear D. Germline loops: CDR1 MDHEN, CDR2 SYDVKM. V gave up 3 bases and J gave up 2 bases, with 10 bases separating them. The CDR3 covers 14 residues. CDR3 in DNA: TGTGCCAGCAGTTTGTTAGTACCGAACTATGGCTACACCTTC. Translated, it gives CASSLLVPNYGYTF.

The chain combines TRBV28 with TRBJ2-3; TRBD2 matches at 14 bases. The CDR3 totals 16 residues. V trimming: 4 bases; J trimming: 2 bases; junction bases outside the gene matches: 2. Germline V CDR1 and CDR2: MDHEN, SYDVKM. CDR3 region: CASSWGLAGDTDTQYF. In nucleotides, the CDR3 is TGTGCCAGCAGTTGGGGACTAGCGGGAGACACAGATACGCAGTATTTT.

This sequence joins TRBV19 and TRBJ2-2; TRBD2 agrees at 7 bases. Trimming removed 7 bases from V and 8 bases from J; junction bases left unmatched: 10. Germline V lookup: CDR1 LNHDA, CDR2 SQIVND (reference sequence). The CDR3 is made up of 14 amino acids. CDR3 bases: TGTGCCAGTAACTACGGGGGGTTTACGGGGGAGCTGTTTTTT. Its protein product is CASNYGGFTGELFF.

This clone has a single count. The genes are TRBV7-2 and TRBJ1-2, with D maybe TRBD1 (6 bases). V lost 3 bases, J lost 6 bases, and 11 bases lay in between. The CDR3 spans 13 residues. Germline assignment: CDR1 SGHTA and CDR2 FQGNSA. The CDR3 DNA follows: TGTGCCAGCAGCTTGGACAGAGTTGATGGCTACACCTTC. Its translation: CASSLDRVDGYTF.

The V and J genes are TRBV6-1 and TRBJ2-2, with 9 bases matching TRBD2. CDR3 length equals 20 residues. The junction had 21 bases not matched to a gene; V was cut back by 4 bases and J by 6 bases. Germline lookup yields CDR1 MNHNS and CDR2 SASEGT. The DNA for the CDR3 is TGTGCCAGCAGTGGGGCCGATGGGCGGGAGGGCCATTATCGGGCCGGGGAGCTGTTTTTT. It translates to CASSGADGREGHYRAGELFF.